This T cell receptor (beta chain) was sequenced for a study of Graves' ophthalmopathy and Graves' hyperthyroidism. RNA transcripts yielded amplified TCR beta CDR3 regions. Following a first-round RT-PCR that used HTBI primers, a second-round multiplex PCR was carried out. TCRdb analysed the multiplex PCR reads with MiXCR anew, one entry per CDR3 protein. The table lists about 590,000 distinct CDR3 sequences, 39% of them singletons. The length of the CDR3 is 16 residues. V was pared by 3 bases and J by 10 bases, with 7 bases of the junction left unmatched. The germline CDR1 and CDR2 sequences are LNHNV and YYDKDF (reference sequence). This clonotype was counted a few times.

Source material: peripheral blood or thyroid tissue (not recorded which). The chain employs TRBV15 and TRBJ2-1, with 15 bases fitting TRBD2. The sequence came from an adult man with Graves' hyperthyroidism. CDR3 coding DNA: TGTGCCACCAGCAGCGGGGGACTAGCGGGGGGAGGGGAGCAGTTCTTC. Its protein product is CATSSGGLAGGGEQFF.